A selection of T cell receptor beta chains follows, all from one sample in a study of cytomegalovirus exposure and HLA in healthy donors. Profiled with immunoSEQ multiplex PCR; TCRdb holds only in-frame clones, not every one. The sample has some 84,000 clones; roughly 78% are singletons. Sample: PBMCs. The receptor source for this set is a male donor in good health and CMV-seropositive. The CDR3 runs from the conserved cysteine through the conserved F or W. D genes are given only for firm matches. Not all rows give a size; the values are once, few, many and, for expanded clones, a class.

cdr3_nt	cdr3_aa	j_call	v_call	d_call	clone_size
TGTGCCAGCAGTCAAGGACAGGAATCTCTCTATGGCTACACCTTC	CASSQGQESLYGYTF	TRBJ1-2	TRBV6-6	TRBD1	.
TGTGCCAGCAGTGAATTTGCACTCAGGGACGAGCAGTACTTC	CASSEFALRDEQYF	TRBJ2-7	TRBV6-1	.	.
TGTGCCAGCAGAACCGGGACTAGCGGGAGGATCAATGAGCAGTTCTTC	CASRTGTSGRINEQFF	TRBJ2-1	TRBV27	TRBD2	.
TGTGCCAGCAGCTCTAGACTAGCAACGAACACCGGGGAGCTGTTTTTT	CASSSRLATNTGELFF	TRBJ2-2	TRBV6-6	TRBD2	few
TGCGCCAGCAGCCAAGTGGGGATCAACAGGGCATCCAAAAACATTCAGTACTTC	CASSQVGINRASKNIQYF	TRBJ2-4	TRBV4-1	.	.
TGTGCCAGCAGCTTACAGGGTAAATATGGCTACACCTTC	CASSLQGKYGYTF	TRBJ1-2	TRBV5-4	.	.
TGTGCCAGCACCTATCCGCCCAGGGGCGAGCAGTACTTC	CASTYPPRGEQYF	TRBJ2-7	TRBV28	.	.
TGTGCCAGCAGCTTTATATCTGAGACCCAGTACTTC	CASSFISETQYF	TRBJ2-5	TRBV5-6	.	.
TGTGCCAGCAGCTTAGACAGTATCGGCACTGAAGCTTTCTTT	CASSLDSIGTEAFF	TRBJ1-1	TRBV7-3	.	once
TGTGCCAGTAGCCGGGGACAACCTAATAGCAATCAGCCCCAGCATTTT	CASSRGQPNSNQPQHF	TRBJ1-5	TRBV19	.	.
TGTGCCAGCTCACCAAGGGGCAGGGGGCGAGAGACCCAGTACTTC	CASSPRGRGRETQYF	TRBJ2-5	TRBV18	TRBD1	.
TGCGCCAGCAGCCAAGTTAGCGGGACGTCCGATGAGCAGTTCTTC	CASSQVSGTSDEQFF	TRBJ2-1	TRBV4-3	TRBD2	.
TGTGCCAGTAAAAGCTCGGGAAAAAGTAACAATGAGCAGTTCTTC	CASKSSGKSNNEQFF	TRBJ2-1	TRBV19	.	.
TGTGCCAGCAGACCGGGACTAGCGGACAATGAGCAGTTCTTC	CASRPGLADNEQFF	TRBJ2-1	TRBV6-1	TRBD2	.
TGTGCCAGCAGCCCGGGACTAGCTGCCGCAGATACGCAGTATTTT	CASSPGLAAADTQYF	TRBJ2-3	TRBV6-5	TRBD2	.
TGTGCCAGCACCAGGCGCCAGTTCGACGAGCAGTACTTC	CASTRRQFDEQYF	TRBJ2-7	TRBV27	.	.
TGTGCCAGCAGTGCCAGGACAGGGTCCTATGGCTACACCTTC	CASSARTGSYGYTF	TRBJ1-2	TRBV2	TRBD1	.
TGTGCCAGCAGACAAGGGGCAGGGAGGTTCTACGAGCAGTACTTC	CASRQGAGRFYEQYF	TRBJ2-7	TRBV6-6	.	once
TGTGCCAGCAGTGAAAACGCTAGGTCCTACGAGCAGTACTTC	CASSENARSYEQYF	TRBJ2-7	TRBV2	.	few
TGTGCCTGGTACAGGGTCCGCGAGCAGTACTTC	CAWYRVREQYF	TRBJ2-7	TRBV30	.	.
TGTGCCTGGAGTTCTTTAGGGGGCCCTTACAATGAGCAGTTCTTC	CAWSSLGGPYNEQFF	TRBJ2-1	TRBV30	TRBD1	.
TGTGCCAGCAGCGTAAGGACTAGCGGCACAGATACGCAGTATTTT	CASSVRTSGTDTQYF	TRBJ2-3	TRBV9	TRBD2	.
TGTGCCAGCAGGTCACTAAGACAGAGGACAGTTTATTACTATGGCTACACCTTC	CASRSLRQRTVYYYGYTF	TRBJ1-2	TRBV27	.	.
TGTGCCAGCAGCCAATCAGGGAGGGCCCTCGGACATTACCAAGAGACCCAGTACTTC	CASSQSGRALGHYQETQYF	TRBJ2-5	TRBV14	TRBD2	.
TGTGCCAGCAGCCAAGGGACTAGCGGGAACAATGAGCAGTTCTTC	CASSQGTSGNNEQFF	TRBJ2-1	TRBV4-2	TRBD2	.
TGTGCCAGCAGCTTAATCTTGGGACAGGGAGAAGCTTTCTTT	CASSLILGQGEAFF	TRBJ1-1	TRBV7-2	TRBD1	.